These 7 T cell receptor beta chains were all obtained from the same sample, sequenced in a study of CD8+CD57+ T cells in acquired aplastic anemia. All patients picked for sequencing had shown, by flow cytometry, an expansion of CD8+CD57+ cells. The TCR beta profiling, which covered VDJ combination and CDR3 sequence, was carried out using genomic DNA as the template. Each CDR3 protein gets one entry after TCRdb re-called the reads with MiXCR. The repertoire holds under 200,000 distinct CDR3 sequences, with around half as singletons. The material sequenced was sorted CD4+, CD8+, or CD8+CD57+ T cells (not recorded which) from PBMCs. All receptors come from a human donor with aplastic anemia.

The rearrangement uses TRBV19 and TRBJ2-7; unclear D gene. Trimming pared 6 bases from V and 0 bases from J, leaving 12 bases between. The CDR3 has 14 amino acids. Germline V gene data show CDR1 as LNHDA and CDR2 as SQIVND (reference sequence). The chain's CDR3 is CASSIRSHSYEQYV. The CDR3 DNA reads TGTGCCAGTAGCATTCGCTCTCACTCCTACGAGCAGTACGTC.

The chain links TRBV2 to TRBJ1-2; weak D call: TRBD1 (5 bases). V gave up 6 bases and J gave up 2 bases, with 10 bases separating them. Germline-derived CDR1 and CDR2 are SNHLY and FYNNEI. This CDR3 region has 13 residues. The CDR3 loop is CASSKTENYGYTF. CDR3 in DNA: TGTGCCAGCAGCAAGACAGAGAACTATGGCTACACCTTC.

The chain employs TRBV24-1 and TRBJ2-2, with 7 bases fitting TRBD1. The ends lost 3 bases at V and 8 bases at J; junction bases unmatched: 5. The V gene's germline CDR1 is KGHDR and CDR2 SFDVKD. This CDR3 comprises 14 residues. The CDR3 is CATSDPDRMGELFF. In DNA, the CDR3 is TGTGCCACCAGTGATCCGGACAGGATGGGGGAGCTGTTTTTT.

Note on this clonotype: This may be a read error: a much more frequent sequence differs by one nucleotide. The chain carries TRBV10-3 and TRBJ1-1; no reliable D call. This CDR3 comprises 14 residues. From germline, CDR1 is ENHRY and CDR2 SYGVKD. Deletions cut 5 bases from V and 5 bases from J, with 15 bases between. As DNA, the CDR3 is TGTGCCATCAGTCAGGACTGGAGGGCTACTGAAGCTTTCTTT. It is translated as CAISQDWRATEAFF.

Comment on this clonotype: A much larger clone is a single base away; this may be a read error. The genes are TRBV6-1 and TRBJ1-6; perhaps TRBD1 as D (6 bases). The CDR3 is 16 amino acids. V was cut by 6 bases and J by 9 bases, with 21 bases left in between. CDR1 and CDR2 from the germline V gene are MNHNS and SASEGT. The CDR3 nucleotides read TGTGCCAGCAGCGGAATACAGGGTTTGGAAAGTTCACCCCTCCACTTT. The encoded protein is CASSGIQGLESSPLHF.

This clonotype was seen repeatedly, ten times or more. The chain combines TRBV5-8 with TRBJ1-2, with 7 bases aligning to TRBD1. Trimming at V came to 4 bases and at J to 2 bases, leaving 8 bases not matched to a gene. The germline CDR1 and CDR2 sequences are SGHTS and YDEGEE. This CDR3 is built from 15 residues. CDR3 in DNA: TGTGCCAGCAGCCCCGAGACAGGGCTCAACTATGGCTACACCTTC. Translation gives CASSPETGLNYGYTF.

This chain uses TRBV29-1 with TRBJ1-2, with TRBD1 as a possible D gene (6 bases). Germline CDR1 SQVTM, CDR2 ANQGSEA. This CDR3 has 13 residues. CDR3 in amino acids: CSIQGEALYGYTF. The CDR3 DNA follows: TGCAGTATACAGGGTGAAGCGCTCTATGGCTACACCTTC.